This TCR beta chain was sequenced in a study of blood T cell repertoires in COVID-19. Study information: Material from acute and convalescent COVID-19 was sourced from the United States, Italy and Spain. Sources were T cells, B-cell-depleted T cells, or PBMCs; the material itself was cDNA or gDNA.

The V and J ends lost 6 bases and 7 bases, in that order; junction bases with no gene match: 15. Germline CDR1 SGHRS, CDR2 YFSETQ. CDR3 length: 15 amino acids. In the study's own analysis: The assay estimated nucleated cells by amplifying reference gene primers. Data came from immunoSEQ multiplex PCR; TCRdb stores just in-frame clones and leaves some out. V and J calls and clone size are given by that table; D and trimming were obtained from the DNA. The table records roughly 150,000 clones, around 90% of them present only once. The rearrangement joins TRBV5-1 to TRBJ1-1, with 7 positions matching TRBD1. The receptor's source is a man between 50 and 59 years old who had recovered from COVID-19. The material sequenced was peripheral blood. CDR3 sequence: CASNRGDRVGFEAFF. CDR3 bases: TGCGCCAGCAACCGCGGAGACAGGGTTGGGTTTGAAGCTTTCTTT.